This T cell receptor beta chain stems from a study of identifying expanded T cells in peripheral blood. As regards this clone: Its target is not known.

No infections or other immune events were documented during collection. The CDR3 covers 14 residues. Germline V lookup: CDR1 PRHDT, CDR2 FYEKMQ (reference sequence). V shed 1 base and J shed 1 base, with 8 bases lying between them. General study results and limits: Over approximately two and four weeks, about 15 and 18 clones changed, versus 1.2 between replicates. Variance in clone template counts between roughly 2-week samples significantly increased with total template count across all healthy donors.

Assay used: immunoSEQ multiplex PCR; TCRdb lists only in-frame clones, some missing. This sample has about 91,000 clones; around 88% occur once, and the top ten carry around 4.1%. Sequenced: blood. The gene calls are TRBV13 and TRBJ2-7, with D possibly TRBD2 on 5 matching bases. The sequence was collected from a person between 18 and 69 years old in good health. The CDR3 DNA reads TGTGCCAGCAGCTTAGTAGGAGGTTCCTACGAGCAGTACTTC. It encodes CASSLVGGSYEQYF.